A single sample is the source of the 7 T cell receptor beta chains below, sequenced in a study of T cell responses to AZD1222 COVID-19 vaccine. Assay used: immunoSEQ multiplex PCR; TCRdb lists only in-frame clones, some missing. The sample includes fewer than 150,000 clones, around 90% of them seen just once. This specimen was peripheral blood, taken 28 days after the second AZD1222 dose. The receptor source for this set is an adult who received the AZD1222 COVID-19 vaccine.

The chain uses TRBV18 and TRBJ1-5; D ambiguous. CDR1 KGHSH and CDR2 LQKENI come from the germline V gene. Between the trimmed V and J ends, which lost 8 bases and 5 bases, there was a span of 16 bases. The CDR3 totals 14 residues. The CDR3 bases are TGTGCCAGCACCCACTCGGGCGGAGATCAGCCCCAGCATTTT. As protein: CASTHSGGDQPQHF. Based on the CDR3 plus reference TRBV18 and TRBJ1-5, the full variable domain is NAGVMQNPRHLVRRRGQEARLRCSPMKGHSHVYWYRQLPEEGLKFMVYLQKENIIDESGMPKERFSAEFPKEGPSILRIQQVVRGDSAAYFCASTHSGGDQPQHFGDGTRLSIL.

This chain joins TRBV11-1 and TRBJ2-1; TRBD2 is a possible D gene (5 bases). There are 14 residues in the CDR3. The V end lost 2 bases, the J end lost 3 bases, and 8 bases lay between the germline ends. CDR1 and CDR2 (germline): SGHAT, FQDESV (reference sequence). The CDR3 DNA reads TGTGCCAGCAGCTTAACTAGAGTCTACAATGAGCAGTTCTTC. Its protein is CASSLTRVYNEQFF.

The chain is built from TRBV28 and TRBJ2-7, with TRBD2 identical over 12 bases. The V segment lost 4 bases and the J segment 2 bases; nucleotides outside the gene matches: 6. CDR3 length: 16 residues. Germline loops: CDR1 MDHEN, CDR2 SYDVKM. The CDR3 DNA reads TGTGCCAGCAGTTCCAGACTAGCGGGGGTCCCCTACGAGCAGTACTTC. Translating gives CASSSRLAGVPYEQYF.

This clone was found a few times. The chain uses TRBV5-1 and TRBJ1-3; a possible D gene is TRBD1 (5 bases). CDR1 is SGHRS and CDR2 is YFSETQ in the germline V gene. Trimming stripped 6 bases from V and 0 bases from J, with 16 bases between. The CDR3 length is 16 residues. The CDR3: CASTWDGSSSGNTIYF. The DNA of the CDR3 is TGCGCCAGCACTTGGGACGGGTCCAGCTCTGGAAACACCATATATTTT.

The chain couples TRBV27 to TRBJ1-2; D unclear. V lost 0 bases and J 4 bases, leaving 15 bases between the germline ends. The V gene's germline CDR1 is MNHEY and CDR2 SMNVEV (reference sequence). The CDR3 extends over 16 amino acids. This chain's CDR3 is CASSLSEGWNFYGYTF. DNA for the CDR3: TGTGCCAGCAGTTTATCGGAAGGGTGGAACTTCTATGGCTACACCTTC.

V is TRBV25-1 and J is TRBJ2-2; tentative D call: TRBD2 (6 bases). The ends were cut back, 1 base at V and 5 bases at J, with 8 bases in the middle. In germline, CDR1 is MGHDK, CDR2 SYGVNS. CDR3 length equals 14 residues. The CDR3 here is CASSEWAGTGELFF. The CDR3 DNA reads TGTGCCAGCAGTGAATGGGCGGGGACCGGGGAGCTGTTTTTT.

This chain links TRBV3-1 (or the pseudogene TRBV3-2) with TRBJ2-7, with D tentatively TRBD1 (5 bases). Germline CDR1 LGHDT, CDR2 YNNKEL (reference sequence). The CDR3 has 14 residues. V gave up 4 bases and J gave up 2 bases, with 12 bases separating them. The CDR3 nucleotides read TGTGCCAGCAGCCTCTCGACAGTCCCCTACGAGCAGTACTTC. This encodes CASSLSTVPYEQYF.